The sequence of this T cell receptor beta chain was determined in a study of blood T cells in healthy people across ages. Healthy Caucasians from Russia aged about 6 to 100 served as donors. Between the trimmed V and J ends, which lost 4 bases and 8 bases, there was a span of 8 bases. This CDR3 region has 12 residues. CDR1 is SGHVS and CDR2 is FNYEAQ in the germline V gene. Study-level findings and limits: It was the long-lived donors that had more naive CD4+ cells and higher diversity than aged donors.

Points on this clonotype: Its antigen is undetermined.

A sample-barcoded 5' primer and a J-beta primer mix were used in a second PCR of roughly 7 to 11 cycles. TCRdb itself ran the 5' RACE reads through MiXCR, one entry per CDR3 protein. The data show under 1,100,000 distinct CDR3 sequences, 20% to 25% seen once. This sample also belongs to another study, concerning T cells of mothers and their children. This second study says: In this cohort, donors were three healthy Caucasian mothers plus their six children.

This chain links TRBV7-6 with TRBJ1-4; D unclear. This receptor was identified in a girl aged 2 to 10 in good health. The sample comprised blood. The CDR3 DNA follows: TGTGCCAGCAGCTCGAGTCGGGAAAAACTGTTTTTT. Translated, it gives CASSSSREKLFF.